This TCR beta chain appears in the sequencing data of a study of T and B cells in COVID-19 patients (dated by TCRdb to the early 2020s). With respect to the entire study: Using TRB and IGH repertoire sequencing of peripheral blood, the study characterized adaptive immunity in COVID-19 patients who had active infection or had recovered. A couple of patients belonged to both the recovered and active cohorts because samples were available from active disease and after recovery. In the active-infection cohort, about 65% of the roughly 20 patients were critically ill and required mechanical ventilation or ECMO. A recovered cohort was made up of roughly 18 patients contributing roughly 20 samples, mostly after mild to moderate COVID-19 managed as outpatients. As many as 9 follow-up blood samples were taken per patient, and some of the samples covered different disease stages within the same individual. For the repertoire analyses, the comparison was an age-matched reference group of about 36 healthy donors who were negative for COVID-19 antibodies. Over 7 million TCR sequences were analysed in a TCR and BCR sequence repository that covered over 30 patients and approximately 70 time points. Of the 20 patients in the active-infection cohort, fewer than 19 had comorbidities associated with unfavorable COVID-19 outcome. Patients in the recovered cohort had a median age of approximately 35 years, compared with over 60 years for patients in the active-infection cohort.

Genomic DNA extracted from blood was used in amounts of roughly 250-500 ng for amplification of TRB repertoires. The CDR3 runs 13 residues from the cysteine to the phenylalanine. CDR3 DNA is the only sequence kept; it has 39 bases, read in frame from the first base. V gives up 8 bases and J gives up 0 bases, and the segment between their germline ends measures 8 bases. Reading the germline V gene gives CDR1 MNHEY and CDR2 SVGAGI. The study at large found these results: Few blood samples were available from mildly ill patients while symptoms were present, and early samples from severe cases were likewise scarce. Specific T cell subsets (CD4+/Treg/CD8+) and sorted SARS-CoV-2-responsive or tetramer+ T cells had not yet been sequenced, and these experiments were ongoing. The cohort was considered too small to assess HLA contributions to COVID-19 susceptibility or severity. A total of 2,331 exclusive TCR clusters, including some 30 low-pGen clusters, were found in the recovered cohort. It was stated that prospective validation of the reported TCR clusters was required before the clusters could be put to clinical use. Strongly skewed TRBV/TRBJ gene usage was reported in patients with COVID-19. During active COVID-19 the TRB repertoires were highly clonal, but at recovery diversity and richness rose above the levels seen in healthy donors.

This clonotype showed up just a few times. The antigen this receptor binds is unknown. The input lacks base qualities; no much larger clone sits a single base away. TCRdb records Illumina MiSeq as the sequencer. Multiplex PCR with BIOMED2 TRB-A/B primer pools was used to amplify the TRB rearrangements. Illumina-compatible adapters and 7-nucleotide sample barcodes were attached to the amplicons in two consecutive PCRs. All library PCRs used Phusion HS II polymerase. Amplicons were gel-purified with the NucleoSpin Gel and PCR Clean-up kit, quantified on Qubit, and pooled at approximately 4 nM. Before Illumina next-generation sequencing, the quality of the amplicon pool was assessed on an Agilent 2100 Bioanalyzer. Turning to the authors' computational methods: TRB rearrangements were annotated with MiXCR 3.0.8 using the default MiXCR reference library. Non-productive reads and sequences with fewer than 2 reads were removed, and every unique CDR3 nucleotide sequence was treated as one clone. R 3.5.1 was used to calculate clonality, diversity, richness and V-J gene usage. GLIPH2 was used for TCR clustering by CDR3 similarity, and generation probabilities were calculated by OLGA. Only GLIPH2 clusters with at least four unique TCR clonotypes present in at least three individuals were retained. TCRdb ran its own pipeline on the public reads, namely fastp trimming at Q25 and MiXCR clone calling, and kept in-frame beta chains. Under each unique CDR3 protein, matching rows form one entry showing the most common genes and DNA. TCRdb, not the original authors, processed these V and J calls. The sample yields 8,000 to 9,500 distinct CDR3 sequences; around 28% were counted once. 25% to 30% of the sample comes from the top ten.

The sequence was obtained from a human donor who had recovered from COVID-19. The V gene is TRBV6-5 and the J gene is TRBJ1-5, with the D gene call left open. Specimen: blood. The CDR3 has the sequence CASSDHSNQPQHF. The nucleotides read TGTGCCAGCTCGGACCATAGCAATCAGCCCCAGCATTTT.